This entry features one T cell receptor (beta chain) sequence. Per the original data handling: Reference gene primer amplification gave nucleated cell count estimates. Assay used: immunoSEQ multiplex PCR; TCRdb lists only in-frame clones, some missing. V, J and clone size are taken as reported in that table, and D and trimming were inferred from the DNA itself. The sample contains some 220,000 clones, around 83% of which appear only once. CDR3 size: 13 residues. V lost 4 bases to trimming and J lost 2 bases; unmatched junction nucleotides: 1. CDR1 is SGHNT and CDR2 is YYREEE in the germline V gene (reference sequence). The data were taken from a study of blood T cell repertoires in COVID-19.

The sample comprised peripheral blood. The TCR originated in a man over 45 who had recovered from COVID-19. The chain recombines TRBV5-4 with TRBJ1-1, with 8 bases fitting TRBD1. For the CDR3, the DNA is TGTGCCAGCAGCGACAGGGGAAACACTGAAGCTTTCTTT. The encoded protein is CASSDRGNTEAFF.